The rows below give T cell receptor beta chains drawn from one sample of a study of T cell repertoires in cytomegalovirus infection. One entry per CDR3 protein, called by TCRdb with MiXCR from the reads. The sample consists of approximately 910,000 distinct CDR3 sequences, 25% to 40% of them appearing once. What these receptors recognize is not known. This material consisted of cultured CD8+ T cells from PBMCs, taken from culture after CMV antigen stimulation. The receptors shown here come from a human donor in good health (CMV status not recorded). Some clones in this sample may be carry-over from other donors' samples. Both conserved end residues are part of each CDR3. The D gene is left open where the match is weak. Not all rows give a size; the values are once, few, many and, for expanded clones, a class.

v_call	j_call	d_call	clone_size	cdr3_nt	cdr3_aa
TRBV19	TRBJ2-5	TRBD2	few	TGTGCCAGTAGTGTTTTAGCGGGGAAACCCAAAGAGACCCAGTACTTC	CASSVLAGKPKETQYF
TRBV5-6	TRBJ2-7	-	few	TGTGCCAGCAGCTTGATGGAGGCCTACGAGCAGTACTTC	CASSLMEAYEQYF
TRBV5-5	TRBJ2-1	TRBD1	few	TGTGCCAGCAGCTTGGCCGAGGGAAAGGGGGCTTACAATGAGCAGTTCTTC	CASSLAEGKGAYNEQFF
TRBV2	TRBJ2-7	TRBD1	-	TGTGCCAGCATAGGGGACAGGCGGAACGAGCAGTACTTC	CASIGDRRNEQYF
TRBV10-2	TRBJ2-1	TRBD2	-	TGCGCCAGCAGTGAGAGCGGGGCCTATTACAATGAGCAGTTCTTC	CASSESGAYYNEQFF
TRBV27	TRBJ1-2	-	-	TGTGCCAGCAGTCCAACGGGGACATTGAGGAATGGCTACACCTTC	CASSPTGTLRNGYTF
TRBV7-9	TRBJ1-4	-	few	TGTGCCAGCAGCTTAAGTTACCTAACTAATGAAAAACTGTTTTTT	CASSLSYLTNEKLFF
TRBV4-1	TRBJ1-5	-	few	TGCGCCAGCAGCCAAGGATTCGGGCCATATAGCAATCAGCCCCAGCATTTT	CASSQGFGPYSNQPQHF
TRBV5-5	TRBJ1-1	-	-	TGTGCCAGCAGTTCGCTGGGGGCACTTGAAGCTTTCTTT	CASSSLGALEAFF
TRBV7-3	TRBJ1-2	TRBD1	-	TGTGCCAGCAGCCCCGCAGGGGGTAGCGGCTATGACTACACCTTC	CASSPAGGSGYDYTF
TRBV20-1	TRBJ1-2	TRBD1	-	TGCAGTGCTAGGGACTCGGACAGGGGGCTTGGCTACACCTTC	CSARDSDRGLGYTF
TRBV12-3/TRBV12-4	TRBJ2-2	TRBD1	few	TGTGCCAGCAGCTTAAGGTCCGGGACAGAGAACACCGGGGAGCTGTTTTTT	CASSLRSGTENTGELFF
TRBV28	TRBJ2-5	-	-	TGTGCCAGCAGCCCGGTCGGGACTCAAGAGACCCAGTACTTC	CASSPVGTQETQYF